This T cell receptor beta chain emerged from a study of identifying expanded T cells in peripheral blood. Study-wide results and limits: About 1.2 clones differed between technical replicates, versus 16.4 and 19 over time.

Measured with immunoSEQ multiplex PCR; TCRdb has only the in-frame clones, and not every one. The repertoire consists of tens of thousands of clones, with approximately 90% occurring once and the leading ten covering around 20%. As regards this clone: What it binds is unknown.

This CDR3 is 16 amino acids long. Germline V CDR1 and CDR2: SEHNR, FQNEAQ (reference sequence). Trimming took 6 bases from V and 2 from J; bases not matched to a gene: 12. The sequence derives from a person aged 18-69 years in good health. The sample comprised blood. The chain has TRBV7-9 and TRBJ2-5; 7 bases are a match to TRBD1. The CDR3 region is CASRPTSTTGQETQYF. The CDR3 DNA reads TGTGCCAGCAGGCCAACCTCGACGACAGGGCAAGAGACCCAGTACTTC. Looking up the rest from reference TRBV7-9 and TRBJ2-5 gives the full variable domain: DTGVSQNPRHKITKRGQNVTFRCDPISEHNRLYWYRQTLGQGPEFLTYFQNEAQLEKSRLLSDRFSAERPKGSFSTLEIQRTEQGDSAMYLCASRPTSTTGQETQYFGPGTRLLVL.